Below, 25 T cell receptor beta chains from the same sample are listed, as sequenced in a study of blood T cell repertoires in COVID-19. TCRdb keeps only in-frame clones here, not all; method: immunoSEQ multiplex PCR. The table includes some 170,000 clones, more than 85% detected once. What was sequenced was peripheral blood. The receptors were gathered from a woman in her sixties or seventies with COVID-19, enrolled during active disease.

The chain is built from TRBV18 and TRBJ2-6, with D tentatively TRBD1 (6 bases). The length of the CDR3 is 15 residues. Germline V gene data show CDR1 as KGHSH and CDR2 as LQKENI. Deletions cut 4 bases from V and 0 bases from J, with 7 bases between. CDR3 in DNA: TGTGCCAGCTCACTCAGGGGCTCTGGGGCCAACGTCCTGACTTTC. Residues: CASSLRGSGANVLTF. Based on the CDR3 plus reference TRBV18 and TRBJ2-6, the full variable domain is NAGVMQNPRHLVRRRGQEARLRCSPMKGHSHVYWYRQLPEEGLKFMVYLQKENIIDESGMPKERFSAEFPKEGPSILRIQQVVRGDSAAYFCASSLRGSGANVLTFGAGSRLTVL.

This sequence joins TRBV15 and TRBJ2-2; no clear D gene. The V gene lost 8 bases and the J gene lost 1 base, with 8 bases spanning the gap. Per germline, CDR1 LNHNV and CDR2 YYDKDF (reference sequence). The CDR3 spans 13 residues. CDR3 DNA sequence: TGTGCCACCCAGAGGCTGAACACCGGGGAGCTGTTTTTT. The encoded protein is CATQRLNTGELFF. Full variable domain (rest looked up from reference TRBV15 and TRBJ2-2): DAMVIQNPRYQVTQFGKPVTLSCSQTLNHNVMYWYQQKSSQAPKLLFHYYDKDFNNEADTPDNFQSRRPNTSFCFLDIRSPGLGDTAMYLCATQRLNTGELFFGEGSRLTVL.

The V and J genes are TRBV2 and TRBJ1-5; no firm D call. The CDR3 is 15 residues long. Germline V gene lookup returns CDR1 SNHLY and CDR2 FYNNEI. Trimming took off 0 bases at V and 6 bases at J, with 12 bases between the two ends. CDR3 region: CASSEARAAGQPQHF. In DNA, the CDR3 is TGTGCCAGCAGTGAAGCGAGGGCAGCGGGTCAGCCCCAGCATTTT. The variable domain in full, completed from reference TRBV2 and TRBJ1-5, reads EPEVTQTPSHQVTQMGQEVILRCVPISNHLYFYWYRQILGQKVEFLVSFYNNEISEKSEIFDDQFSVERPDGSNFTLKIRSTKLEDSAMYFCASSEARAAGQPQHFGDGTRLSIL.

The CDR3 loop is CASSVGPRSDTGELFF. The CDR3 DNA sequence: TGTGCCAGCAGCGTAGGCCCGAGGTCGGACACCGGGGAGCTGTTTTTT. This chain joins TRBV9 and TRBJ2-2; no clear D. The CDR3 loop spans 16 amino acids. V gave up 0 bases and J gave up 3 bases, with 12 bases separating them. Germline lookup yields CDR1 SGDLS and CDR2 YYNGEE.

The chain has TRBV19 and TRBJ2-7, with TRBD1 matching 8 bases. CDR1 LNHDA and CDR2 SQIVND come from the germline V gene (reference sequence). The CDR3 consists of 15 residues. Trimming at V came to 6 bases and at J to 4 bases, leaving 11 bases not matched to a gene. CDR3: CASSIQMGQVYEQYF. The CDR3 nucleotides read TGTGCCAGTAGCATTCAGATGGGACAGGTTTACGAGCAGTACTTC.

This rearrangement joins TRBV11-3 to TRBJ1-2, with D unclear. This CDR3 has 14 residues. Trimming stripped 8 bases from V and 3 bases from J, with 16 bases between. The germline gives CDR1 SGHNT, CDR2 YENEEA. Here the CDR3 reads CASPTAARYYGYTF. CDR3 in DNA: TGTGCCAGCCCAACGGCGGCCAGATACTATGGCTACACCTTC. Full variable domain (remainder filled in from reference TRBV11-3 and TRBJ1-2): EAGVVQSPRYKIIEKKQPVAFWCNPISGHNTLYWYLQNLGQGPELLIRYENEEAVDDSQLPKDRFSAERLKGVDSTLKIQPAELGDSAVYLCASPTAARYYGYTFGSGTRLTVV.

J is TRBJ1-2 and V is TRBV5-1; D ambiguous. Between the trimmed V and J ends, which lost 0 bases and 8 bases, there was a span of 14 bases. The CDR3 extends over 14 amino acids. The germline gives CDR1 SGHRS, CDR2 YFSETQ. The CDR3 DNA reads as TGCGCCAGCAGCTTGGCCCGTGAGACCGGGGGCTACACCTTC. It encodes CASSLARETGGYTF. Filled out from reference TRBV5-1 and TRBJ1-2, the complete variable domain reads KAGVTQTPRYLIKTRGQQVTLSCSPISGHRSVSWYQQTPGQGLQFLFEYFSETQRNKGNFPGRFSGRQFSNSRSEMNVSTLELGDSALYLCASSLARETGGYTFGSGTRLTVV.

For the CDR3, the DNA is TGTGCCAGCAGCGCCGGAACTAGCACCGAGACCCAGTACTTC. Protein product: CASSAGTSTETQYF. The rearrangement uses TRBV9 and TRBJ2-5, with D tentatively TRBD2 (6 bases). V lost 3 bases and J 5 bases, leaving 14 bases between the germline ends. Germline V gives CDR1 SGDLS, CDR2 YYNGEE. The CDR3 totals 14 residues. The variable domain in full, with the rest retrieved from reference TRBV9 and TRBJ2-5, is DSGVTQTPKHLITATGQRVTLRCSPRSGDLSVYWYQQSLDQGLQFLIQYYNGEERAKGNILERFSAQQFPDLHSELNLSSLELGDSALYFCASSAGTSTETQYFGPGTRLLVL.

This clone has just one count. The chain joins TRBV3-1 (or the pseudogene TRBV3-2) to TRBJ2-1, with D unclear. Germline V CDR1 and CDR2: LGHDT, YNNKEL (reference sequence). Deletions cut 5 bases from V and 5 bases from J, with 10 bases between. CDR3 length: 13 residues. As DNA, the CDR3 is TGTGCCAGCAGCTATCAATCGGACAATGAGCAGTTCTTC. This codes for CASSYQSDNEQFF.

This clone was counted once. J is TRBJ1-2 and V is TRBV9, with 9 positions matching TRBD1. The CDR3 runs to 12 residues. The V and J ends lost 4 bases and 11 bases, in that order; junction bases with no gene match: 6. The germline CDR1 and CDR2 sequences are SGDLS and YYNGEE. CDR3 protein: CASSLRQGGYTF. CDR3 nucleotides: TGTGCCAGCAGCTTACGACAGGGGGGTTACACCTTC.

The rearrangement links TRBV5-1 to TRBJ1-3; no firm D call. Trimming pared 0 bases from V and 0 bases from J, leaving 7 bases between. Per the germline V gene, CDR1 is SGHRS and CDR2 is YFSETQ. There are 15 residues in the CDR3. CDR3 sequence: CASSLDPGSGNTIYF. For the CDR3, the DNA is TGCGCCAGCAGCTTGGATCCGGGCTCTGGAAACACCATATATTTT.

This chain connects TRBV9 to TRBJ1-2, with 7 nucleotides matching TRBD1. V shed 0 bases and J 2 bases; nucleotides not matched to a gene: 4. Germline CDR1 SGDLS, CDR2 YYNGEE. This CDR3 spans 15 amino acids. CDR3 amino acids: CASSVAPGQNYGYTF. CDR3 bases: TGTGCCAGCAGCGTAGCCCCGGGACAGAACTATGGCTACACCTTC.

The V call is TRBV6-5, the J call TRBJ1-2, with 8 bases that match TRBD1. The CDR3 is 15 residues long. Per germline, CDR1 MNHEY and CDR2 SVGAGI. V gave up 2 bases and J gave up 8 bases; unmatched junction bases: 10. CDR3 nucleotides: TGTGCCAGCAGTTACATTGGCAGGGGGCGGGAGGGCTACACCTTC. It yields the protein CASSYIGRGREGYTF.

J is TRBJ1-1 and V is TRBV14, with D uncertain. Germline CDR1 SGHDN, CDR2 FVKESK. This CDR3 is built from 12 residues. Trimming stripped 1 base from V and 7 bases from J, with 7 bases between. The CDR3 loop reads CASSQVPDEAFF. In nucleotides, the CDR3 is TGTGCCAGCAGCCAAGTGCCAGATGAAGCTTTCTTT.

This chain uses TRBV6-5 with TRBJ1-1; 10 bases match TRBD1. In germline, CDR1 is MNHEY, CDR2 SVGAGI. Trimming cost V 5 bases and J 5 bases; bases outside gene matches: 8. The CDR3 loop spans 15 amino acids. CDR3 DNA sequence: TGTGCCAGCAGTCGGACAGGGGGTCGGGGAACTGAAGCTTTCTTT. Its translation is CASSRTGGRGTEAFF.

This rearrangement joins TRBV18 to TRBJ1-5; tentative D call: TRBD1 (5 bases). This CDR3 spans 17 amino acids. V was shortened by 1 base and J by 5 bases, with 18 bases between the two germline ends. Germline CDR1 and CDR2: KGHSH and LQKENI. Here the CDR3 reads CASSPRRAPYRDQPQHF. The DNA for the CDR3 is TGTGCCAGCTCACCACGCAGGGCCCCCTATAGGGATCAGCCCCAGCATTTT. The full variable domain, completed using reference TRBV18 and TRBJ1-5, is NAGVMQNPRHLVRRRGQEARLRCSPMKGHSHVYWYRQLPEEGLKFMVYLQKENIIDESGMPKERFSAEFPKEGPSILRIQQVVRGDSAAYFCASSPRRAPYRDQPQHFGDGTRLSIL.

The V call is TRBV19, the J call TRBJ1-2, with 9 bases identical to TRBD1. The CDR3 is made up of 13 amino acids. CDR1 is LNHDA and CDR2 is SQIVND in the germline V gene (reference sequence). Unmatched junction bases numbered 2, after V lost 1 base and J lost 8 bases. The CDR3 DNA reads as TGTGCCAGTAGTATAGGGACAGGGGACGGCTACACCTTC. Translated, it gives CASSIGTGDGYTF. Looking up the rest from reference TRBV19 and TRBJ1-2 gives the full variable domain: DGGITQSPKYLFRKEGQNVTLSCEQNLNHDAMYWYRQDPGQGLRLIYYSQIVNDFQKGDIAEGYSVSREKKESFPLTVTSAQKNPTAFYLCASSIGTGDGYTFGSGTRLTVV.

The chain combines TRBV21-1 with TRBJ2-7; whether TRBD2, the table's D call, matches the DNA was not checked. TRBV21-1 is labeled a pseudogene. The CDR3 has 16 residues. The CDR3 spells CASRDEWGGQCYEQYF. CDR3 sequence (DNA): TGTGCCAGCAGGGATGAGTGGGGGGGTCAATGCTACGAGCAGTACTTC.

This clone has just one count. The chain combines TRBV3-1 (or the pseudogene TRBV3-2) with TRBJ1-5; perhaps TRBD1 as D (6 bases). The CDR3 has 15 amino acids. Germline lookup yields CDR1 LGHDT and CDR2 YNNKEL (reference sequence). Trimming removed 1 base from V and 3 bases from J, with 10 bases in between. CDR3 sequence reads: CASSQGGQTNQPQHF. The CDR3 coding sequence is TGTGCCAGCAGCCAAGGCGGACAGACCAATCAGCCCCAGCATTTT.

This clone was recorded only once. Here the CDR3 reads CSGGQGEYNEQFF. The DNA for the CDR3 is TGCAGCGGGGGACAGGGGGAATACAATGAGCAGTTCTTC. The chain carries TRBV29-1 and TRBJ2-1, with TRBD1 matching 11 bases. Trimming at V came to 7 bases and at J to 4 bases, leaving 3 bases not matched to a gene. The CDR3 length is 13 residues. CDR1 is SQVTM, CDR2 ANQGSEA, per germline.

This clone was detected once. The chain recombines TRBV6-4 with TRBJ2-7; no firm D call. V gave up 2 bases and J gave up 3 bases, with 11 bases separating them. The germline V gene encodes CDR1 MRHNA and CDR2 SNTAGT. The CDR3 consists of 14 residues. The CDR3: CASSDGSRIYEQYF. The CDR3 DNA reads TGTGCCAGCAGTGACGGTAGCAGAATCTACGAGCAGTACTTC.

This rearrangement joins TRBV2 to TRBJ1-3; TRBD1 might be the D (5 bases). CDR3 length equals 14 residues. CDR1 is SNHLY, CDR2 FYNNEI, per germline. The V gene lost 6 bases and the J gene lost 1 base, with 10 bases spanning the gap. The CDR3 loop reads CASSVGTSGNTIYF. Here the CDR3 DNA reads TGTGCCAGCAGCGTCGGGACTTCTGGAAACACCATATATTTT.

This clone is a singleton in its sample. This sequence joins TRBV30 and TRBJ1-4, with D possibly TRBD1 on 6 matching bases. V was clipped by 3 bases and J by 8 bases, with 13 bases between them. The germline CDR1 and CDR2 sequences are GTSNPN and SVGIG (reference sequence). The CDR3 loop spans 13 amino acids. The CDR3 region is CAWREGGREKLFF. Written as DNA, the CDR3 is TGTGCCTGGAGAGAAGGGGGTAGAGAAAAACTGTTTTTT.

This clone turned up a few times. The chain carries TRBV6-6 and TRBJ1-2, with D unclear. There are 14 residues in the CDR3. Trimming removed 2 bases from V and 2 bases from J, with 9 bases in between. The germline V gene has CDR1 MNHNY and CDR2 SVGAGI (reference sequence). The CDR3 DNA reads as TGTGCCAGCAGTTACGCGGAGCTGAACTATGGCTACACCTTC. Its translation is CASSYAELNYGYTF.

This chain uses TRBV7-6 with TRBJ1-3; 8 positions match TRBD1. The CDR3 has 22 residues. After removal of 2 bases from V and 2 bases from J, the junction contained 23 bases not matched to a gene. Per the germline V gene, CDR1 is SGHVS and CDR2 is FNYEAQ. CDR3 DNA sequence: TGTGCCAGCAGCTTAACGGGCCCAACCGGGACAGGTCGGCTGATTCCTGGAAACACCATATATTTT. Its protein product is CASSLTGPTGTGRLIPGNTIYF.